The rows below give T cell receptor beta chains drawn from one sample of a study of shared clonotypes between healthy human individuals. Only in-frame clones appear in the TCRdb table, and some are missing; sequencing was by immunoSEQ multiplex PCR. The table records roughly 2.1 million clones, approximately 94% of them present only once. Sequenced input: naive CD8+ T cells from PBMCs. These receptors were collected from a man aged 18 to 30 in good health. Some clones in this sample may be carry-over from other donors' samples. CDR3s include the opening cysteine and the closing phenylalanine or tryptophan. D genes are given only for firm matches. Where a row states a size, it is once, few, many or the class of an expanded clone; other rows omit it.

J: TRBJ1-2
size: .
length: 15
D: .
V: TRBV9
DNA: TGTGCCAGCAGCGTACTTCCAGCCTACAACTATGGCTACACCTTC
CDR3: CASSVLPAYNYGYTF

J: TRBJ1-2
size: few
length: 13
D: .
V: TRBV9
DNA: TGTGCCAGCAGCGTAGTGGAGGGGTATGGCTACACCTTC
CDR3: CASSVVEGYGYTF

J: TRBJ1-2
size: .
length: 15
D: TRBD1
V: TRBV6-4
DNA: TGTGCCAGCAGCGCCGGGGCAGGGGGGCACTATGGCTACACCTTC
CDR3: CASSAGAGGHYGYTF

J: TRBJ2-2
size: .
length: 15
D: .
V: TRBV27
DNA: TGTGCCAGCCTCCCGGCCCCCCGGGCCACCGGGGAGCTGTTTTTT
CDR3: CASLPAPRATGELFF

J: TRBJ2-7
size: .
length: 13
D: .
V: TRBV27
DNA: TGTGCCACCCGAGAGCGCGTGAGCTACGAGCAGTACTTC
CDR3: CATRERVSYEQYF

J: TRBJ2-2
size: .
length: 16
D: TRBD2
V: TRBV9
DNA: TGTGCCAGCAGCGTTAGCGGGACCTCGAACACCGGGGAGCTGTTTTTT
CDR3: CASSVSGTSNTGELFF

J: TRBJ1-4
size: .
length: 14
D: .
V: TRBV27
DNA: TGTGCCAGCAGTCCCCGTCGGGCTAATGAAAAACTGTTTTTT
CDR3: CASSPRRANEKLFF

J: TRBJ2-7
size: .
length: 13
D: .
V: TRBV19
DNA: TGTGCCAGTAGTAAAGACTTATACTACGAGCAGTACTTC
CDR3: CASSKDLYYEQYF

J: TRBJ2-7
size: .
length: 13
D: .
V: TRBV5-1
DNA: TGCGCCAGCAGCTGGGTGGCCGGGTACGAGCAGTACTTC
CDR3: CASSWVAGYEQYF

J: TRBJ2-1
size: .
length: 15
D: .
V: TRBV11-2
DNA: TGTGCCAGCAGCACTCGGGGTTCTAACTACAATGAGCAGTTCTTC
CDR3: CASSTRGSNYNEQFF

J: TRBJ2-1
size: .
length: 10
D: .
V: TRBV2
DNA: TGTGCCAGCAGTGAAACGGAGCAGTTCTTC
CDR3: CASSETEQFF

J: TRBJ1-1
size: once
length: 12
D: .
V: TRBV19
DNA: TGTGCCACCAGAGGATTGAACACTGAAGCTTTCTTT
CDR3: CATRGLNTEAFF

J: TRBJ2-7
size: .
length: 13
D: .
V: TRBV30
DNA: TGTGCCTGGACTCAAGCAGAGGACTACGAGCAGTACTTC
CDR3: CAWTQAEDYEQYF

J: TRBJ1-5
size: few
length: 16
D: TRBD1
V: TRBV14
DNA: TGTGCCAGCAGCCTTCGGACAGGGGGCAACAATCAGCCCCAGCATTTT
CDR3: CASSLRTGGNNQPQHF

J: TRBJ1-1
size: .
length: 17
D: TRBD1
V: TRBV28
DNA: TGTGCCAGCAGCTTAGACAGGGGCGTTATCTGGAGGACTGAAGCTTTCTTT
CDR3: CASSLDRGVIWRTEAFF

J: TRBJ2-7
size: .
length: 14
D: .
V: TRBV19
DNA: TGTGCCAGTAGTATAGTAGGCGTGAACTACGAGCAGTACTTC
CDR3: CASSIVGVNYEQYF

J: TRBJ2-7
size: .
length: 12
D: .
V: TRBV6-5
DNA: TGTGCCAGCAGCCAGGACAGCTACGAGCAGTACTTC
CDR3: CASSQDSYEQYF

J: TRBJ1-5
size: .
length: 16
D: TRBD1
V: TRBV27
DNA: TGTGCCAGCAGTCCATTACAGGGGAGGAGGGATCAGCCCCAGCATTTT
CDR3: CASSPLQGRRDQPQHF

J: TRBJ1-1
size: .
length: 17
D: .
V: TRBV5-1
DNA: TGCGCCAGCAGCTCTGAAGGGATGGGGTTAAGAAACACTGAAGCTTTCTTT
CDR3: CASSSEGMGLRNTEAFF

J: TRBJ2-7
size: .
length: 15
D: TRBD2
V: TRBV27
DNA: TGTGCCAGCAGCCCACTAGCGGGAGGAGGAGGCGAGCAGTACTTC
CDR3: CASSPLAGGGGEQYF

J: TRBJ1-1
size: .
length: 13
D: TRBD1
V: TRBV7-9
DNA: TGTGCCAGCAGCCACAGGGGGAAGGCTGAAGCTTTCTTT
CDR3: CASSHRGKAEAFF

J: TRBJ2-1
size: .
length: 13
D: .
V: TRBV27
DNA: TGTGCCAGCAGTTTATTATCCGGGGCTGAGCAGTTCTTC
CDR3: CASSLLSGAEQFF

J: TRBJ2-5
size: .
length: 15
D: TRBD1
V: TRBV5-6
DNA: TGTGCCAGCAGCTCACCGGGGACAGCCCAAGAGACCCAGTACTTC
CDR3: CASSSPGTAQETQYF

J: TRBJ2-1
size: .
length: 16
D: TRBD2
V: TRBV11-2
DNA: TGTGCCAGCAGCTTAGGTCTGGGGGAGGGCTACAATGAGCAGTTCTTC
CDR3: CASSLGLGEGYNEQFF

J: TRBJ2-7
size: .
length: 15
D: .
V: TRBV7-9
DNA: TGTGCCAGCAGCCCCGTGGGGGGACTGGACTACGAGCAGTACTTC
CDR3: CASSPVGGLDYEQYF

J: TRBJ2-3
size: .
length: 16
D: TRBD2
V: TRBV9
DNA: TGTGCCAGCAGCGCGGGACTAGCGTATAACACAGATACGCAGTATTTT
CDR3: CASSAGLAYNTDTQYF

J: TRBJ2-7
size: .
length: 13
D: TRBD1
V: TRBV7-9
DNA: TGTGCCAGCAGCTCTCGGACAGGCTACGAGCAGTACTTC
CDR3: CASSSRTGYEQYF

J: TRBJ2-7
size: once
length: 13
D: .
V: TRBV11-3
DNA: TGTGCCAGCAGCTCGACAGTTCCCTACGAGCAGTACTTC
CDR3: CASSSTVPYEQYF

J: TRBJ2-1
size: .
length: 13
D: .
V: TRBV6-8
DNA: TGTGCCAGCAGTTACTGGAGCGTGGGTGAGCAGTTCTTC
CDR3: CASSYWSVGEQFF

J: TRBJ2-3
size: .
length: 13
D: .
V: TRBV13
DNA: TGTGCCAGCAGCCCCGCTAGCACAGATACGCAGTATTTT
CDR3: CASSPASTDTQYF

J: TRBJ2-7
size: .
length: 15
D: .
V: TRBV10-3
DNA: TGTGCCATCAGTGAGTCTGGGGAGAACACCTACGAGCAGTACTTC
CDR3: CAISESGENTYEQYF

J: TRBJ1-1
size: .
length: 16
D: TRBD1
V: TRBV27
DNA: TGTGCCAGCAGTTTATTGCCGGACAGGGGTTTCACTGAAGCTTTCTTT
CDR3: CASSLLPDRGFTEAFF

J: TRBJ2-3
size: .
length: 14
D: .
V: TRBV27
DNA: TGTGCCAGCACAGGGGACGTTAGAACAGATACGCAGTATTTT
CDR3: CASTGDVRTDTQYF

J: TRBJ1-5
size: .
length: 19
D: TRBD1
V: TRBV19
DNA: TGTGCCAGTGGGTGGGCCCCGGGACAGGGAGTACCCCAGTATCAGCCCCAGCATTTT
CDR3: CASGWAPGQGVPQYQPQHF

J: TRBJ2-2
size: .
length: 15
D: .
V: TRBV5-1
DNA: TGCGCCAGCAGCTCCCCGACCGAGTACACCGGGGAGCTGTTTTTT
CDR3: CASSSPTEYTGELFF

J: TRBJ1-5
size: .
length: 15
D: TRBD1
V: TRBV4-1
DNA: TGCGCCAGCAGCCAAGATAGGGGGCGGGTTCAGCCCCAGCATTTT
CDR3: CASSQDRGRVQPQHF

J: TRBJ1-5
size: .
length: 15
D: TRBD1
V: TRBV13
DNA: TGTGCCAGCAGCTCCGGGACAGGGGCCAATCAGCCCCAGCATTTT
CDR3: CASSSGTGANQPQHF